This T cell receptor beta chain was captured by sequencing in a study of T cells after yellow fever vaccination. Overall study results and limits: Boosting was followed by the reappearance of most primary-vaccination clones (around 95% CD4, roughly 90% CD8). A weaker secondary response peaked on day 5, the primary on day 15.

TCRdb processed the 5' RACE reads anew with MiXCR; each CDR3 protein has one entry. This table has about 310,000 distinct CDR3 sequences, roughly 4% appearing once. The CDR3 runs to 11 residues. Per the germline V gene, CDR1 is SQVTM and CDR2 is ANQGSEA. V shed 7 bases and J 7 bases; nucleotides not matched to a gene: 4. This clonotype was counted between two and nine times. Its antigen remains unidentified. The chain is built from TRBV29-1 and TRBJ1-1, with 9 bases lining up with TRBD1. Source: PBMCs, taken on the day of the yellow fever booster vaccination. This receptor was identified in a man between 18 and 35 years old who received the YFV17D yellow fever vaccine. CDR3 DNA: TGCAGCGCGGACAGGGGCCTTGAAGCTTTCTTT. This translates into CSADRGLEAFF.